This T cell receptor beta chain is from a study of CD8+ T cells in alopecia areata. Study findings and constraints: In patients, TCRs were shared less clearly than in mice, and HLA may possibly be involved.

RNA was extracted and reverse transcribed into cDNA as the sequencing template. Assay: immunoSEQ multiplex PCR; the TCRdb copy retains only in-frame clones and omits some. The sample shows over 150,000 clones, about 55% of them seen only once. Treatment meaning: oral pan-JAK inhibitor, 5-10 mg twice daily. The sample holds a few counts of this clone. Antigen unknown. Other DNA sequences in this sample translate to the same CDR3. The input for sequencing was CD8+ T cells sorted from blood, taken at week 24, from a patient treated with tofacitinib. The sequence came from a human donor with alopecia areata.

The CDR3 coding sequence is TGTGCCAGCAGCTTATCTGGGGCCAACGTCCTGACTTTC. This sequence encodes CASSLSGANVLTF. The gene calls are TRBV13 and TRBJ2-6; no clear D. CDR1 is PRHDT and CDR2 is FYEKMQ in the germline V gene (reference sequence). The CDR3 runs to 13 residues. V shed 2 bases and J shed 1 base, with 0 bases lying between them.